This T cell receptor beta chain emerged from a study of blood T cells in healthy people across ages. The CDR3 runs 14 residues. CDR1 and CDR2 (germline): MNHNS, SASEGT. With regard to this clonotype: A read error may account for a junction end that differs from germline.

Sample-barcoded 5' priming and a J-beta primer mix drove a second PCR of roughly 6 to 12 cycles. Each CDR3 protein is one row after TCRdb ran MiXCR on the 5' RACE reads. The sample has roughly 700,000 distinct CDR3 sequences; approximately 25% are singletons. These data were also reused for a study on T cells of mothers and their children.

The gene calls are TRBV6-1 and TRBJ2-7; 7 bases are a match to TRBD1. This receptor was identified in a boy younger than 18 in good health. Sequencing was done on a sample of blood. CDR3 in amino acids: CAGSTHRGSYEQYF. In DNA form, the CDR3 reads TGTGCCGGCAGTACCCACAGGGGCTCCTACGAGCAGTACTTC.